The 20 T cell receptor beta chains below were found in one sample sequenced in a study of T cell responses to AZD1222 COVID-19 vaccine. Using immunoSEQ multiplex PCR, the repertoire was profiled, and TCRdb retains in-frame clones only, with some absent. This sample has approximately 140,000 clones; 85% to 90% occur once, and the top ten carry 1.5% to 2%. This material consisted of peripheral blood, taken 28 days after the second AZD1222 dose. These TCRs come from an adult who received the AZD1222 COVID-19 vaccine.

This clone appeared a few times. The genes are TRBV7-8 and TRBJ1-4; the D gene is possibly TRBD1 (5 bases). The germline CDR1 and CDR2 sequences are SGHVS and FQNEAQ. V lost 2 bases to trimming and J lost 0 bases, with 10 bases between them. This CDR3 is built from 16 residues. In DNA, the CDR3 is TGTGCCAGCAGCTTAAGGGACTATTCAACTAATGAAAAACTGTTTTTT. Its translation: CASSLRDYSTNEKLFF.

The V call is TRBV5-6, the J call TRBJ2-7, with 7 bases matching TRBD2. Germline trimming cut 5 bases from V and 5 bases from J; bases unmatched to any gene: 7. The CDR3 extends over 13 amino acids. Per the germline V gene, CDR1 is SGHDT and CDR2 is YYEEEE. This chain's CDR3 is CASSWTSHDEQYF. CDR3 bases: TGTGCCAGCAGTTGGACTAGTCACGACGAGCAGTACTTC.

CDR3 DNA sequence: TGCGCCAGCAGCCCCCGGAGAGGTACAGTGGAGACCCAGTACTTC. Protein product: CASSPRRGTVETQYF. This chain links TRBV5-1 with TRBJ2-5; no clear D gene. The CDR3 is made up of 15 amino acids. Trimming took 4 bases from V and 5 from J, leaving 18 bases between them. Looked up from germline, CDR1 is SGHRS and CDR2 is YFSETQ.

The J gene is TRBJ2-1, the V gene TRBV5-1; D may correspond to TRBD1 or TRBD2 (5 bases each). Germline assignment: CDR1 SGHRS and CDR2 YFSETQ. This CDR3 has 13 residues. Trimming removed 4 bases at V and 5 bases at J, with 10 bases between. The CDR3 spells CASSRGPNNEQFF. The CDR3 DNA sequence: TGCGCCAGCAGCAGGGGACCCAACAATGAGCAGTTCTTC.

V usage is TRBV7-2 and J usage is TRBJ2-3, with 9 nucleotides matching TRBD2. The CDR3 length is 18 residues. Germline values: CDR1 SGHTA, CDR2 FQGNSA. J lost 4 bases, V lost 5 bases, and 16 bases had no gene match. CDR3: CASSVAAAGRGGADTQYF. The CDR3, as DNA: TGTGCCAGCAGCGTGGCCGCGGCCGGGCGGGGGGGGGCAGATACGCAGTATTTT.

The chain uses TRBV4-2 and TRBJ1-2; a weak D match, TRBD1 (5 bases). This CDR3 contains 15 residues. Trimming took 1 base from V and 4 from J, leaving 13 bases between them. Germline V gene lookup returns CDR1 LGHNA and CDR2 YNFKEQ. The CDR3 is CASSQVATDSYGYTF. The CDR3 DNA sequence: TGTGCCAGCAGCCAAGTTGCGACAGATTCCTATGGCTACACCTTC.

The chain has TRBV11-2 and TRBJ2-5; tentatively, D is TRBD1 (6 bases). The V and J ends lost 5 bases and 3 bases respectively, with 10 bases between them. Germline CDR1 and CDR2: SGHAT and FQNNGV. This CDR3 has 13 residues. For the CDR3, the DNA is TGTGCCAGCAGCGGGGGCCTTAAAGAGACCCAGTACTTC. This encodes CASSGGLKETQYF.

This clone is a singleton in its sample. V is TRBV6-1 and J is TRBJ2-7; D not resolved. Per the germline V gene, CDR1 is MNHNS and CDR2 is SASEGT. This CDR3 contains 13 residues. V gave up 0 bases and J gave up 4 bases, with 7 bases separating them. CDR3: CASSEAARYEQYF. The DNA for the CDR3 is TGTGCCAGCAGTGAAGCAGCCAGGTACGAGCAGTACTTC.

This clone was seen only once. The chain uses TRBV6-2 or TRBV6-3 and TRBJ2-1; D uncertain. Trimming took off 0 bases at V and 4 bases at J, with 7 bases between the two ends. This CDR3 region has 14 residues. Germline CDR1 is MNHEY and CDR2 is SVGEGT. The CDR3 bases are TGTGCCAGCAGTTACTCGGTCAGTTACAATGAGCAGTTCTTC. Protein sequence: CASSYSVSYNEQFF.

This chain links TRBV11-3 with TRBJ2-1; 8 positions match TRBD2. V was pared by 1 base and J by 6 bases, with 8 bases of the junction left unmatched. The CDR3 loop spans 16 amino acids. The germline V gene has CDR1 SGHNT and CDR2 YENEEA. The CDR3, as DNA: TGTGCCAGCAGCTTAGGTCTCGCGGGAGGTACCAATGAGCAGTTCTTC. It codes for CASSLGLAGGTNEQFF.

This clone was observed a single time. The V call is TRBV24-1, the J call TRBJ1-2, with unresolved D. V was cut by 4 bases and J by 0 bases, with 14 bases left in between. This CDR3 contains 16 residues. Looked up from germline, CDR1 is KGHDR and CDR2 is SFDVKD. The CDR3 sequence is CATSDPAKETNYGYTF. The CDR3 nucleotides read TGTGCCACCAGTGACCCTGCGAAAGAAACTAACTATGGCTACACCTTC.

The rearrangement joins TRBV28 to TRBJ2-3; 14 bases align to TRBD2. Trimming removed 0 bases from V and 4 bases from J; junction bases left unmatched: 12. The CDR3 has 20 amino acids. CDR1 is MDHEN, CDR2 SYDVKM, per germline. In nucleotides, the CDR3 is TGTGCCAGCAGTTTATGGTCAACCGGGACTAGCGGGAGTTTGGCAGATACGCAGTATTTT. It yields the protein CASSLWSTGTSGSLADTQYF.

This rearrangement joins TRBV30 to TRBJ2-5; D may correspond to TRBD1 or TRBD2 (6 bases each). Per germline, CDR1 GTSNPN and CDR2 SVGIG (reference sequence). The CDR3 contains 12 residues. V lost 5 bases, J lost 2 bases, and 9 bases lay in between. The CDR3 spells CAWEGGQETQYF. The CDR3 DNA follows: TGTGCCTGGGAGGGGGGTCAAGAGACCCAGTACTTC. Filled out from reference TRBV30 and TRBJ2-5, the complete variable domain reads SQTIHQWPATLVQPVGSPLSLECTVEGTSNPNLYWYRQAAGRGLQLLFYSVGIGQISSEVPQNLSASRPQDRQFILSSKKLLLSDSGFYLCAWEGGQETQYFGPGTRLLVL.

The chain combines TRBV7-9 with TRBJ1-1; 10 bases are a match to TRBD1. The CDR3 contains 15 residues. Per germline, CDR1 SEHNR and CDR2 FQNEAQ (reference sequence). V shed 5 bases and J 4 bases; nucleotides not matched to a gene: 7. The DNA for the CDR3 is TGTGCCAGCAGCCAACGGGACAGGGGCGGCACTGAAGCTTTCTTT. It specifies CASSQRDRGGTEAFF.

The gene calls are TRBV6-6 and TRBJ1-5, with TRBD1 matching over 10 bases. Germline V lookup: CDR1 MNHNY, CDR2 SVGAGI (reference sequence). V was clipped by 5 bases and J by 1 base; unmatched bases: 8. CDR3 length equals 17 residues. This CDR3 reads CASSPRTGGVSNQPQHF. For the CDR3, the DNA is TGTGCCAGCAGTCCTAGGACAGGGGGTGTGAGCAATCAGCCCCAGCATTTT.

This CDR3 reads CASSPARLAAYNEQFF. For the CDR3, the DNA is TGTGCCAGCAGTCCAGCGAGACTCGCGGCCTACAATGAGCAGTTCTTC. The chain links TRBV28 to TRBJ2-1; D gene uncertain. Trimming left V 5 bases short and J 2 bases short, with 16 bases between. CDR3 size: 16 residues. In germline, CDR1 is MDHEN, CDR2 SYDVKM.

In its sample, this clone was seen once. J is TRBJ2-1 and V is TRBV4-2; 8 nucleotides agree with TRBD2. Germline CDR1 and CDR2: LGHNA and YNFKEQ. V shed 0 bases and J 2 bases; nucleotides not matched to a gene: 3. The CDR3 totals 16 residues. CDR3 in amino acids: CASSQDVLAAYNEQFF. CDR3 DNA: TGTGCCAGCAGCCAAGATGTACTAGCGGCCTACAATGAGCAGTTCTTC.

The CDR3 loop reads CASSLQGDGSPLHF. DNA of the CDR3: TGTGCCAGCAGCTTGCAGGGGGATGGATCACCCCTCCACTTT. This rearrangement joins TRBV5-5 to TRBJ1-6; TRBD1 aligns across 7 bases. Trimming cost V 1 base and J 10 bases; bases outside gene matches: 5. This CDR3 has 14 amino acids. CDR1 is SGHKS, CDR2 YYEKEE, per germline (reference sequence).

The V call is TRBV9, the J call TRBJ1-1; D is unresolved. From germline, CDR1 is SGDLS and CDR2 YYNGEE. V shed 4 bases and J shed 2 bases, with 9 bases lying between them. The CDR3 is 13 amino acids. DNA of the CDR3: TGTGCCAGCAGCTCCCCAACCAACACTGAAGCTTTCTTT. Its protein is CASSSPTNTEAFF.

This clone was detected a few times. The chain is built from TRBV6-1 and TRBJ1-4; 7 nucleotides align to TRBD1. CDR3 length: 14 residues. Germline V CDR1 and CDR2: MNHNS, SASEGT. With 3 bases clipped from V and 7 bases from J, the junction kept 5 bases outside the gene matches. The CDR3 sequence: CASSDRGFGEKLFF. The DNA of the CDR3 is TGTGCCAGCAGTGACAGGGGGTTTGGTGAAAAACTGTTTTTT.